A single sample gave rise to the 27 T cell receptor beta chains below, sequenced in a study of regulatory T cells in long-lasting Graves disease. Time point given: newly diagnosed GD, antithyroid drugs for less than 3 months. Following extraction of RNA from PBMCs, that RNA was used to make the TCR library. Through Arm-PCR of CDR3 regions and iRepertoire HTBI primers, TCR beta libraries were built. Via MiXCR, TCRdb re-called the multiplex PCR reads, giving one row per CDR3 protein. Altogether some 450,000 distinct CDR3 sequences are present, roughly 17% being singletons, with the ten largest covering approximately 11%. A further study also used this sample, focusing on T cells in Graves' hyperthyroidism and ophthalmopathy.

Sequencing used peripheral blood mononuclear cells (PBMCs), obtained at new diagnosis, from a patient treated with antithyroid drugs. The receptors here all came from a woman in her twenties or thirties with Graves disease.

The sample holds many counts of this clonotype. V and J are TRBV5-1 and TRBJ1-1; D may be TRBD1 (5 bases). Trimming pared 4 bases from V and 2 bases from J, leaving 9 bases between. This CDR3 has 13 residues. Per germline, CDR1 SGHRS and CDR2 YFSETQ. Here the CDR3 reads CASSSRENTEAFF. CDR3 bases: TGCGCCAGCAGCAGCAGGGAAAACACTGAAGCTTTCTTT.

This clonotype was seen many times. This chain links TRBV7-2 with TRBJ2-3; TRBD1 aligns across 9 bases. CDR3 size: 15 residues. J lost 7 bases, V lost 5 bases, and 10 bases had no gene match. CDR1 and CDR2 from the germline V gene are SGHTA and FQGNSA. The CDR3 DNA reads as TGTGCCAGCAGCACCCCGGGACAGGGAGTAAATACGCAGTATTTT. Protein product: CASSTPGQGVNTQYF.

This chain links TRBV18 with TRBJ1-1; D remains unclear. CDR1 KGHSH and CDR2 LQKENI come from the germline V gene. This CDR3 is built from 14 residues. Trimming left V 2 bases short and J 5 bases short, with 12 bases between. The CDR3 region has the DNA TGTGCCAGCTCACCAACAACGGGTAGGACTGAAGCTTTCTTT. Residues: CASSPTTGRTEAFF.

This clonotype showed up just a few times. The J gene is TRBJ2-2, the V gene TRBV7-8; 10 nucleotides line up with TRBD2. The V gene end was trimmed by 8 bases and the J gene end by 7 bases; junction bases not matched to a gene: 13. Per the germline V gene, CDR1 is SGHVS and CDR2 is FQNEAQ. The CDR3 is 16 residues long. In DNA, the CDR3 is TGTGCCAGCGTCCCCCGAAGCGGGAGGGCCCTCGGGGAGCTGTTTTTT. This encodes CASVPRSGRALGELFF.

This clonotype has at least ten counts. The V call is TRBV6-1, the J call TRBJ2-2; 10 positions match TRBD2. Trimming cost V 6 bases and J 6 bases; bases outside gene matches: 4. The length of the CDR3 is 14 residues. Germline-derived CDR1 and CDR2 are MNHNS and SASEGT. CDR3 sequence reads: CASRPLAGAGELFF. CDR3 DNA: TGTGCCAGCAGACCCCTAGCGGGAGCCGGGGAGCTGTTTTTT.

A few counts support this clonotype. The V call is TRBV6-2 or TRBV6-3, the J call TRBJ2-1; D is perhaps TRBD1 or TRBD2 (5 bases each). Germline V lookup: CDR1 MNHEY, CDR2 SVGEGT. The CDR3 totals 12 residues. The V end was cut by 5 bases, the J end by 12 bases, with 14 bases between. The CDR3 bases are TGTGCCAGCAGTCCCAACGAGAGGGGGCAGTTCTTC. Translation gives CASSPNERGQFF.

This clonotype was detected many times. The V call is TRBV20-1, the J call TRBJ2-1, with D unresolved. V was trimmed by 0 bases and J by 5 bases, leaving 11 bases between them. The germline CDR1 and CDR2 sequences are DFQATT and SNEGSKA (reference sequence). The CDR3 spans 14 residues. CDR3 region: CSARDMDADNEQFF. The CDR3 DNA follows: TGCAGTGCTAGAGATATGGACGCTGACAATGAGCAGTTCTTC.

This clonotype was seen only a few times. Here the CDR3 reads CASSYSKIARDRGLSETQYF. In DNA form, the CDR3 reads TGTGCCAGCAGTTACTCGAAAATAGCACGAGACAGGGGGCTGTCGGAGACCCAGTACTTC. The V and J genes are TRBV6-2 or TRBV6-3 and TRBJ2-5; TRBD1 agrees at 10 bases. The CDR3 is made up of 20 amino acids. V dropped 0 bases and J dropped 5; count of bases not matched to a gene: 18. Germline V gene data show CDR1 as MNHEY and CDR2 as SVGEGT.

The chain links TRBV20-1 to TRBJ2-1, with no clear D. Germline V gene lookup returns CDR1 DFQATT and CDR2 SNEGSKA (reference sequence). V lost 6 bases and J 0 bases, leaving 15 bases between the germline ends. The CDR3 spans 15 residues. This chain's CDR3 is CSAPLGNGSYNEQFF. CDR3 DNA sequence: TGCAGTGCCCCTCTAGGAAATGGCTCCTACAATGAGCAGTTCTTC.

This clonotype was found many times. The chain recombines TRBV6-2 or TRBV6-3 with TRBJ2-1; 10 bases line up with TRBD2. The length of the CDR3 is 18 residues. CDR1 MNHEY and CDR2 SVGEGT come from the germline V gene. With V trimmed by 4 bases and J by 0 bases, 9 bases remained unmatched. The CDR3 coding sequence is TGTGCCAGCAGTTCATTAGCGGGAGGACTAAGCTCCTACAATGAGCAGTTCTTC. Translation: CASSSLAGGLSSYNEQFF.

In its sample, this clonotype was seen many times. The chain recombines TRBV7-2 with TRBJ1-3; D gene ambiguous. V shed 0 bases and J shed 3 bases, with 6 bases lying between them. The CDR3 is 14 residues long. The germline gives CDR1 SGHTA, CDR2 FQGNSA. Here the CDR3 DNA reads TGTGCCAGCAGCTTAGCATCTTATGGAAACACCATATATTTT. Translated, it gives CASSLASYGNTIYF.

This clonotype was seen more than once but under ten times. The chain carries TRBV18 and TRBJ2-1; 9 positions match TRBD2. This CDR3 region has 18 residues. The germline gives CDR1 KGHSH, CDR2 LQKENI. The V and J ends lost 3 bases and 2 bases, in that order; junction bases with no gene match: 11. The CDR3, as DNA: TGTGCCAGCTCACCCTTGACTAGCGGAATAAGGACCTACAATGAGCAGTTCTTC. Residues: CASSPLTSGIRTYNEQFF. Variable domain in full (rest from reference TRBV18 and TRBJ2-1): NAGVMQNPRHLVRRRGQEARLRCSPMKGHSHVYWYRQLPEEGLKFMVYLQKENIIDESGMPKERFSAEFPKEGPSILRIQQVVRGDSAAYFCASSPLTSGIRTYNEQFFGPGTRLTVL.

The table lists this clonotype with a count of one. The gene calls are TRBV19 and TRBJ1-2; 7 positions agree with TRBD1. CDR1 LNHDA and CDR2 SQIVND come from the germline V gene (reference sequence). V dropped 7 bases and J dropped 4; count of bases not matched to a gene: 12. This CDR3 has 15 residues. CDR3 region: CASTAPSRDSYGYTF. The CDR3 bases are TGTGCCAGTACCGCCCCGAGCCGGGACAGCTATGGCTACACCTTC.

This clonotype was detected only a few times. A much bigger clone sits one base away, suggesting this may be a read error. This chain uses TRBV6-2 or TRBV6-3 with TRBJ2-5, with D unresolved. Germline values: CDR1 MNHEY, CDR2 SVGEGT. CDR3 size: 13 residues. This CDR3 reads CACSKIPRETQYF. The CDR3 DNA sequence: TGTGCCTGCAGTAAGATCCCGAGGGAGACCCAGTACTTC.

The chain joins TRBV9 to TRBJ2-3; 10 bases match TRBD2. J lost 5 bases, V lost 6 bases, and 15 bases had no gene match. In germline, CDR1 is SGDLS, CDR2 YYNGEE. The length of the CDR3 is 17 residues. The CDR3 DNA reads as TGTGCCAGCAATAGGGGGAGCGGGAGGGCCGAGGGAGATACGCAGTATTTT. Its protein is CASNRGSGRAEGDTQYF. The complete variable domain, with remaining parts taken from reference TRBV9 and TRBJ2-3, reads DSGVTQTPKHLITATGQRVTLRCSPRSGDLSVYWYQQSLDQGLQFLIQYYNGEERAKGNILERFSAQQFPDLHSELNLSSLELGDSALYFCASNRGSGRAEGDTQYFGPGTRLTVL.

This clonotype was observed many times. The chain couples TRBV27 to TRBJ1-5; TRBD1 aligns across 7 bases. CDR1 and CDR2 from the germline V gene are MNHEY and SMNVEV (reference sequence). The CDR3 has 14 amino acids. With V trimmed by 7 bases and J by 5 bases, 8 bases remained unmatched. CDR3 bases: TGTGCCAGCAAGCTACAGGGGTCCCATCAGCCCCAGCATTTT. Protein sequence: CASKLQGSHQPQHF.

This clonotype was found many times. The chain links TRBV29-1 to TRBJ2-3; the match to TRBD2 covers 9 bases. Germline CDR1 SQVTM, CDR2 ANQGSEA. This CDR3 has 15 residues. V lost 6 bases and J lost 6; bases outside the gene matches: 13. As DNA, the CDR3 is TGCAGCGTCCTCCCAGCGGGAGGTCCTCTCGATACGCAGTATTTT. This sequence encodes CSVLPAGGPLDTQYF.

This clonotype occurred many times. The rearrangement joins TRBV11-2 to TRBJ2-4; possibly TRBD1 for D (6 bases). From germline, CDR1 is SGHAT and CDR2 FQNNGV. CDR3 length equals 17 residues. Trimming left V 1 base short and J 0 bases short, with 13 bases between. CDR3 loop: CASSLAEGVLAKNIQYF. In DNA, the CDR3 is TGTGCCAGCAGCTTAGCCGAGGGGGTTTTAGCCAAAAACATTCAGTACTTC.

This clonotype was picked up a small number of times. This chain uses TRBV19 with TRBJ1-1; the D gene is possibly TRBD1 (6 bases). The CDR3 has 14 residues. The ends were cut back, 7 bases at V and 11 bases at J, with 23 bases in the middle. Germline-derived CDR1 and CDR2 are LNHDA and SQIVND (reference sequence). CDR3 residues: CASTPSQGTGGAFF. In DNA, the CDR3 is TGTGCCAGTACCCCGTCGCAGGGGACGGGAGGGGCTTTCTTT.

In its sample, this clonotype was seen many times. This rearrangement joins TRBV20-1 to TRBJ2-5, with 10 bases fitting TRBD1. The junction had 3 bases not matched to a gene; V was cut back by 4 bases and J by 4 bases. CDR1 and CDR2 (germline): DFQATT, SNEGSKA (reference sequence). The CDR3 sequence is 13 residues long. The CDR3 bases are TGCAGTGCTATAGACAGGGGGCGAGAGACCCAGTACTTC. Protein sequence: CSAIDRGRETQYF.

Comments on this clonotype: This likely reflects a read error, since a far larger clone is one base away. The rearrangement uses TRBV28 and TRBJ2-5; 7 nucleotides match TRBD2. The end of the DNA fits TRBJ2-1 better, so the J call may be wrong. CDR1 is MDHEN, CDR2 SYDVKM, per germline. The CDR3 has 15 amino acids. CDR3 region: CASGRYSREINEQFF. CDR3 DNA: TGTGCCAGCGGTCGCTACTCGCGGGAGATCAATGAGCAGTTCTTC.

Many counts were recorded for this clonotype. The chain is built from TRBV7-8 and TRBJ2-1; 12 nucleotides agree with TRBD2. The CDR3 is 20 residues long. The junction had 19 bases not matched to a gene; V was cut back by 4 bases and J by 6 bases. Germline lookup yields CDR1 SGHVS and CDR2 FQNEAQ. CDR3 amino acids: CASSYRGVTSGRTFINEQFF. CDR3 in DNA: TGTGCCAGCAGCTATCGGGGGGTGACTAGCGGGAGAACCTTTATCAATGAGCAGTTCTTC.

Comments on this clonotype: One base away lies a much larger clone, so this may be a sequencing read error. V and J are TRBV7-2 and TRBJ1-3; 8 bases are shared with TRBD1. The CDR3 covers 16 residues. Germline CDR1 reads SGHTA; CDR2 reads FQGNSA. The CDR3 bases are TGTGCCAGCAGCCCCGACTCGACAGGGGCTGGAAACACCATGTATTTT. Its translation: CASSPDSTGAGNTMYF.

Ten or more counts support this clonotype. CDR3 region: CSASQPLAERGEQFF. The CDR3 DNA is TGCAGTGCTAGCCAGCCACTAGCGGAGAGGGGTGAGCAGTTCTTC. The chain carries TRBV20-1 and TRBJ2-1, with TRBD2 matching 8 bases. V lost 3 bases and J lost 9; bases outside the gene matches: 13. CDR1 and CDR2 from the germline V gene are DFQATT and SNEGSKA (reference sequence). This CDR3 comprises 15 residues.

This clonotype was counted ten times or more. The rearrangement links TRBV20-1 to TRBJ2-7; no firm D call. The CDR3 is made up of 14 amino acids. Germline CDR1 and CDR2: DFQATT and SNEGSKA (reference sequence). Trimming left V 0 bases short and J 0 bases short, with 9 bases between. CDR3 sequence (DNA): TGCAGTGCTAGAGATATTGTAAGCTCCTACGAGCAGTACTTC. Protein product: CSARDIVSSYEQYF.

This clonotype was picked up many times. The genes are TRBV18 and TRBJ2-1; D possibly corresponds to TRBD1 (6 bases). The V end lost 2 bases, the J end lost 1 base, and 15 bases lay between the germline ends. This CDR3 contains 17 residues. The germline gives CDR1 KGHSH, CDR2 LQKENI. The CDR3: CASSPRPGQSSYNEQFF. CDR3 sequence (DNA): TGTGCCAGCTCACCAAGGCCCGGACAGAGTTCCTACAATGAGCAGTTCTTC.

Ten or more counts support this clonotype. The chain links TRBV12-3 or TRBV12-4 to TRBJ2-7; 11 bases match TRBD2. This CDR3 is 14 amino acids long. V shed 5 bases, J shed 6 bases, and the junction held 6 bases outside the gene matches. The CDR3: CASSLTSGMAEQYF. The CDR3 DNA reads as TGTGCCAGCAGTCTGACTAGCGGGATGGCCGAGCAGTACTTC.